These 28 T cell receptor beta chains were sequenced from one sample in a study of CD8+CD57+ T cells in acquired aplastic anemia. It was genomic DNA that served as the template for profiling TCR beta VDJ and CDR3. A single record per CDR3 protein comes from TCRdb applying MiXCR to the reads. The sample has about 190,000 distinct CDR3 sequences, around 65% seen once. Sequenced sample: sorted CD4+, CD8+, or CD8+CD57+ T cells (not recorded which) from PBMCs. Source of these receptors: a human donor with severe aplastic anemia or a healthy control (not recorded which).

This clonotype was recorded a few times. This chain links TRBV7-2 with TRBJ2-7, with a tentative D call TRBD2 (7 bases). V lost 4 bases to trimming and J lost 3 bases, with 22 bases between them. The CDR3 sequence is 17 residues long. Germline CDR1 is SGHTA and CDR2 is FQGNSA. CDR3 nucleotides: TGTGCCAGCAGCTGGGTGGGGACACGCGGGAGCATCTACGAGCAGTACTTC. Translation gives CASSWVGTRGSIYEQYF. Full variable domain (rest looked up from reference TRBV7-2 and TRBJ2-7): GAGVSQSPSNKVTEKGKDVELRCDPISGHTALYWYRQSLGQGLEFLIYFQGNSAPDKSGLPSDRFSAERTGGSVSTLTIQRTQQEDSAVYLCASSWVGTRGSIYEQYFGPGTRLTVT.

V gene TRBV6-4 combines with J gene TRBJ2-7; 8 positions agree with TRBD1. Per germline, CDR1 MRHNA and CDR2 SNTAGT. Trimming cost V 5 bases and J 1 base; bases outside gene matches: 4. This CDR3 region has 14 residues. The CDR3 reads CASSPGQESYEQYF. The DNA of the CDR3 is TGTGCCAGCAGTCCGGGACAGGAATCCTACGAGCAGTACTTC.

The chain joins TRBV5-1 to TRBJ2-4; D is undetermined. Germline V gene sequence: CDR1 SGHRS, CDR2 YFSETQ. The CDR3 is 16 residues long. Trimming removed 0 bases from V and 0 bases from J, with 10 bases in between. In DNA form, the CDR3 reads TGCGCCAGCAGCTTGGTTCCGCGGTTAGCCAAAAACATTCAGTACTTC. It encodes CASSLVPRLAKNIQYF.

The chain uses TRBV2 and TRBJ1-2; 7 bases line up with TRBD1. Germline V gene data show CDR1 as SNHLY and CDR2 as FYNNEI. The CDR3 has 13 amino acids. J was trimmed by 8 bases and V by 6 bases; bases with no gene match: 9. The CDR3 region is CASSLGQRRGYTF. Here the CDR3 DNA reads TGTGCCAGCAGCTTGGGACAGAGGCGCGGCTACACCTTC. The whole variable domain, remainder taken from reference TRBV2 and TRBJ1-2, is EPEVTQTPSHQVTQMGQEVILRCVPISNHLYFYWYRQILGQKVEFLVSFYNNEISEKSEIFDDQFSVERPDGSNFTLKIRSTKLEDSAMYFCASSLGQRRGYTFGSGTRLTVV.

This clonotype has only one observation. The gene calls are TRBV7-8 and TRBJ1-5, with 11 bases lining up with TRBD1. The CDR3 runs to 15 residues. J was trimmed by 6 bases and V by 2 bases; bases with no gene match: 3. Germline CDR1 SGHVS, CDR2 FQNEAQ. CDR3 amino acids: CASSLRTGGGQPQHF. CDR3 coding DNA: TGTGCCAGCAGCTTAAGGACAGGGGGCGGTCAGCCCCAGCATTTT.

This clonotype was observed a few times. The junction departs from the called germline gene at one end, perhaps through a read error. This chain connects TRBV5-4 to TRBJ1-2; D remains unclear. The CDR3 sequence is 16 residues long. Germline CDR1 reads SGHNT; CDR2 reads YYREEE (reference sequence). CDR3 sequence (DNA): TGTGCCAGCAGCATTTCCCCCCCCGGGAAGAAGGACGGCTGCACCTTC. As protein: CASSISPPGKKDGCTF.

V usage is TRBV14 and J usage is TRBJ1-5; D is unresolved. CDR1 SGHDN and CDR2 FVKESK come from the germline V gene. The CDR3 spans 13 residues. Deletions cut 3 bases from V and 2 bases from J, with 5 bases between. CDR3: CASSQDRNQPQHF. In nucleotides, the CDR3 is TGTGCCAGCAGCCAGGACCGCAATCAGCCCCAGCATTTT.

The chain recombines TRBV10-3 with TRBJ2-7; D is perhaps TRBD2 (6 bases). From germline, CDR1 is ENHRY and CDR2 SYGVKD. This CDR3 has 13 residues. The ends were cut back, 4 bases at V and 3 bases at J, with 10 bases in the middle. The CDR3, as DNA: TGTGCCATCAGTGGAGTCGGGGGCTACGAGCAGTACTTC. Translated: CAISGVGGYEQYF.

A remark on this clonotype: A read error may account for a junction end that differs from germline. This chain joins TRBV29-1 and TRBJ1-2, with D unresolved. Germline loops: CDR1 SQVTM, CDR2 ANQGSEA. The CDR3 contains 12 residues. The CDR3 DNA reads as TGCAGCGTGGAAGGGTCCAACTATGGCTACACCTTC. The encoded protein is CSVEGSNYGYTF.

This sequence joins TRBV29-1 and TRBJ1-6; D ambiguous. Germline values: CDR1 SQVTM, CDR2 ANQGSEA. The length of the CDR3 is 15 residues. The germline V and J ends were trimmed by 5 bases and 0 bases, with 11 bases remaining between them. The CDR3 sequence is CSVRIGSSYNSPLHF. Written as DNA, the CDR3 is TGCAGCGTTCGAATCGGCAGCTCCTATAATTCACCCCTCCACTTT.

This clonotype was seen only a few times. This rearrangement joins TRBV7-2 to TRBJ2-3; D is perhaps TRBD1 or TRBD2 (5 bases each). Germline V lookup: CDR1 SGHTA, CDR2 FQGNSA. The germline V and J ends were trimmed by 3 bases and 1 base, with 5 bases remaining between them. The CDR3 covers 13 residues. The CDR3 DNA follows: TGTGCCAGCAGCTTGGGGGGCACAGATACGCAGTATTTT. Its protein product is CASSLGGTDTQYF.

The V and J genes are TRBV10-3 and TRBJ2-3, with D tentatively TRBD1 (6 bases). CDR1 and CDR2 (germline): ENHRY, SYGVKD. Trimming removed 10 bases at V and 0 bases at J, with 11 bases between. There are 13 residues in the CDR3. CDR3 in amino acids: CATRGSSTDTQYF. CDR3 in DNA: TGTGCCACCAGGGGCAGTAGCACAGATACGCAGTATTTT.

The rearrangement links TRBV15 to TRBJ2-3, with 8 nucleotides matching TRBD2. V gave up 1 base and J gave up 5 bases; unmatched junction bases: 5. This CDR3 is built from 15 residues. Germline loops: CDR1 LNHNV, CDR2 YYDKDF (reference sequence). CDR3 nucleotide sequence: TGTGCCACCAGCAGAGGCCCTAGCGGGCAAGATACGCAGTATTTT. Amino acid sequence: CATSRGPSGQDTQYF.

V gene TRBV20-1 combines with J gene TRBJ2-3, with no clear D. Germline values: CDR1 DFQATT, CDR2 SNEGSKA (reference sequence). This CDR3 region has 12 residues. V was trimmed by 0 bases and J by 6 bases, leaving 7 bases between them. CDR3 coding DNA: TGCAGTGCTAGAGACAGACCTGATACGCAGTATTTT. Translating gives CSARDRPDTQYF.

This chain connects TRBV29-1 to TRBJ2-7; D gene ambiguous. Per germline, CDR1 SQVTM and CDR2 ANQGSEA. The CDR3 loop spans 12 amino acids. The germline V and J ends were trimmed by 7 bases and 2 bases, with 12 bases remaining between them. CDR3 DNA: TGCAGCGGGGCCCAAGGGCCCTACGAGCAGTACTTC. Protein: CSGAQGPYEQYF.

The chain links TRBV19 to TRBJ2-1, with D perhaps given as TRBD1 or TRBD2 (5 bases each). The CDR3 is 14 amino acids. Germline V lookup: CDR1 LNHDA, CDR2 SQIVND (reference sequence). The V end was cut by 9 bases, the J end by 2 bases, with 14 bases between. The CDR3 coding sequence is TGTGCCAGCAGTCCAGGGAGAGCCTACAATGAGCAGTTCTTC. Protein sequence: CASSPGRAYNEQFF.

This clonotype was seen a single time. The CDR3 is CSAWTAGGEGELFF. In DNA, the CDR3 is TGCAGTGCTTGGACGGCGGGGGGGGAGGGGGAGCTGTTTTTT. The rearrangement uses TRBV20-1 and TRBJ2-2; 9 positions match TRBD2. The V and J ends lost 5 bases and 8 bases, in that order; junction bases with no gene match: 9. The CDR3 extends over 14 amino acids. Germline CDR1 DFQATT, CDR2 SNEGSKA (reference sequence).

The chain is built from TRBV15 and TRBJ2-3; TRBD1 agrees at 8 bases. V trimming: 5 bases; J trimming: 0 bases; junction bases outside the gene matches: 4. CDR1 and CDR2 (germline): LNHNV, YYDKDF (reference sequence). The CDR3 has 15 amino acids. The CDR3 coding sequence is TGTGCCACCAGCGGGGGACAGGAGAGCACAGATACGCAGTATTTT. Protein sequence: CATSGGQESTDTQYF.

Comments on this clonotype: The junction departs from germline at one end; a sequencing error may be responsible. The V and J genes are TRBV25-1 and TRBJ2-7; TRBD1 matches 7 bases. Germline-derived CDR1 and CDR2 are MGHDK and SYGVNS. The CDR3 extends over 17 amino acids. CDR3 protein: CAGSIRLGTAKAYEQYF. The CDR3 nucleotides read TGTGCCGGCAGTATTCGCCTCGGGACAGCTAAAGCCTACGAGCAGTACTTC.

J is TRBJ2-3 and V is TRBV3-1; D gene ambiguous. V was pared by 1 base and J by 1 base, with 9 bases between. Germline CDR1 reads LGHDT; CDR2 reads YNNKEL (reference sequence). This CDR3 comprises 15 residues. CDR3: CASSQGATGTDTQYF. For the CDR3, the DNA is TGTGCCAGCAGCCAAGGCGCAACGGGCACAGATACGCAGTATTTT.

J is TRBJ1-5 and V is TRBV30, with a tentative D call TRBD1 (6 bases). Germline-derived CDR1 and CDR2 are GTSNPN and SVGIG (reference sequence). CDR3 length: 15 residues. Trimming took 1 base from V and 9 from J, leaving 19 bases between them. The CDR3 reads CAWSGPPGDSTPQHF. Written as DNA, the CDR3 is TGTGCCTGGAGTGGGCCCCCAGGGGATTCAACGCCCCAGCATTTT.

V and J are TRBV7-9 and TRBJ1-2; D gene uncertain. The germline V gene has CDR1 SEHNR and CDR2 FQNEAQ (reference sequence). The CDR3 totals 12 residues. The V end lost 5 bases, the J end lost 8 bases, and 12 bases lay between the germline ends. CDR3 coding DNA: TGTGCCAGCAGCATCGGGGTCTCCGGCTACACCTTC. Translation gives CASSIGVSGYTF.

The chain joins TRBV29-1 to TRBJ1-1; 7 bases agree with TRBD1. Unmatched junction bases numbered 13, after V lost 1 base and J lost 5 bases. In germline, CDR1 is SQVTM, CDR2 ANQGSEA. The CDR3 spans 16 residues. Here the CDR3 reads CSVEGGTTGRSTEAFF. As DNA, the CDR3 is TGCAGCGTTGAAGGGGGGACGACAGGGAGGTCGACTGAAGCTTTCTTT.

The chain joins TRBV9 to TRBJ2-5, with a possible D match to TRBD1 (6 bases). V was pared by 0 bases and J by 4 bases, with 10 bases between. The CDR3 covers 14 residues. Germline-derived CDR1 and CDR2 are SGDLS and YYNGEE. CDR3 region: CASSVGQGIETQYF. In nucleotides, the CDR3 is TGTGCCAGCAGCGTAGGCCAGGGGATAGAGACCCAGTACTTC.

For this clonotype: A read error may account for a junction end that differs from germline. CDR3 residues: CASSLDWTSGANTQYF. CDR3 DNA sequence: TGCGCCAGCAGCTTGGATTGGACTAGCGGGGCTAATACGCAGTATTTT. The V gene is TRBV7-2, the J gene TRBJ2-3; 12 bases are a match to TRBD2. The length of the CDR3 is 16 residues. Germline loops: CDR1 SGHTA, CDR2 FQGNSA.

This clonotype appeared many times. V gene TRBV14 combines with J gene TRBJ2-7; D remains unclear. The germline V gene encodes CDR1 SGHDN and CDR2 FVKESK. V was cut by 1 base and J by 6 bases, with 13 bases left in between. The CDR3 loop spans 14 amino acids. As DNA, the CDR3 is TGTGCCAGCAGCCAAGCTGGCCCAAGGGCCGAGCAGTACTTC. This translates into CASSQAGPRAEQYF.

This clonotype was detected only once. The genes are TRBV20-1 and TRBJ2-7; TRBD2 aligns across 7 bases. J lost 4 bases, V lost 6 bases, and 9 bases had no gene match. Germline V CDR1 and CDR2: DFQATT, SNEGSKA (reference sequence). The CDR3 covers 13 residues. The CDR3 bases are TGCAGTGCAGCGGGACTACGGACATACGAGCAGTACTTC. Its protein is CSAAGLRTYEQYF.

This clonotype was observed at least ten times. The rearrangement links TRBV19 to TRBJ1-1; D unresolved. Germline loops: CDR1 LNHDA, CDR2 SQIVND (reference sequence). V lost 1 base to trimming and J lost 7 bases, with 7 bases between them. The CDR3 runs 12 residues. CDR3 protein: CASSIGTDEAFF. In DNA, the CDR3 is TGTGCCAGTAGTATAGGTACGGATGAAGCTTTCTTT. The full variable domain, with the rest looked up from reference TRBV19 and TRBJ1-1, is DGGITQSPKYLFRKEGQNVTLSCEQNLNHDAMYWYRQDPGQGLRLIYYSQIVNDFQKGDIAEGYSVSREKKESFPLTVTSAQKNPTAFYLCASSIGTDEAFFGQGTRLTVV.